The next 32 T cell receptor beta chains were all read from a single sample in a study of PD-1 blockade in classical Hodgkin lymphoma. The method was immunoSEQ multiplex PCR; TCRdb's version includes in-frame clones alone and lacks a portion of them. The data show more than 2,000 clones, about three quarters seen once. Described time point: newly diagnosed, previously untreated cHL patient sample. After PBMCs were thawed, their CD8+ T cells were isolated by magnetic negative selection. Sequences were obtained from CD8+ T cells from blood. Every receptor here comes from a human donor with classical Hodgkin lymphoma.

The chain carries TRBV2 and TRBJ1-3; D not resolved. This CDR3 is built from 16 residues. Germline CDR1 SNHLY, CDR2 FYNNEI. Trimming pared 3 bases from V and 0 bases from J, leaving 12 bases between. The CDR3 DNA reads TGTGCCAGCAGTGATTCCGGACCATTCTCTGGAAACACCATATATTTT. It specifies CASSDSGPFSGNTIYF. The full variable domain, rest sourced from reference TRBV2 and TRBJ1-3, is EPEVTQTPSHQVTQMGQEVILRCVPISNHLYFYWYRQILGQKVEFLVSFYNNEISEKSEIFDDQFSVERPDGSNFTLKIRSTKLEDSAMYFCASSDSGPFSGNTIYFGEGSWLTVV.

The chain employs TRBV11-2 and TRBJ2-7, with TRBD2 matching 8 bases. The CDR3 covers 15 residues. J lost 4 bases, V lost 3 bases, and 8 bases had no gene match. From germline, CDR1 is SGHAT and CDR2 FQNNGV. This CDR3 reads CASSFGSGNGYEQYF. The CDR3 region has the DNA TGTGCCAGCAGCTTTGGTAGCGGGAACGGTTACGAGCAGTACTTC.

The chain has TRBV28 and TRBJ1-5; possible D gene TRBD1, 5 bases. The V end lost 2 bases, the J end lost 5 bases, and 10 bases lay between the germline ends. The CDR3 sequence is 14 residues long. Germline V lookup: CDR1 MDHEN, CDR2 SYDVKM. CDR3 amino acids: CASSLGGGDQPQHF. The CDR3 DNA is TGTGCCAGCAGTTTAGGAGGAGGGGATCAGCCCCAGCATTTT. The variable domain in full, with the rest retrieved from reference TRBV28 and TRBJ1-5, is DVKVTQSSRYLVKRTGEKVFLECVQDMDHENMFWYRQDPGLGLRLIYFSYDVKMKEKGDIPEGYSVSREKKERFSLILESASTNQTSMYLCASSLGGGDQPQHFGDGTRLSIL.

This chain links TRBV4-1 with TRBJ2-7; TRBD1 matches at 7 bases. The V and J ends lost 3 bases and 0 bases, in that order; junction bases with no gene match: 5. The CDR3 totals 15 residues. CDR1 and CDR2 from the germline V gene are MGHRA and YSYEKL. The DNA for the CDR3 is TGCGCCAGCAGCCAGGACAGGTCGGTCTCCTACGAGCAGTACTTC. Its translation: CASSQDRSVSYEQYF.

The chain uses TRBV2 and TRBJ1-1, with 7 bases identical to TRBD1. This CDR3 spans 15 amino acids. Germline V gene sequence: CDR1 SNHLY, CDR2 FYNNEI. J gave up 3 bases and V 2 bases, and 6 bases lay outside the gene matches. The CDR3 here is CASSEWGDRYTEAFF. The CDR3 nucleotides read TGTGCCAGCAGTGAATGGGGGGACAGATACACTGAAGCTTTCTTT.

V gene TRBV14 combines with J gene TRBJ2-1; the D is unclear. CDR3 size: 12 residues. From germline, CDR1 is SGHDN and CDR2 FVKESK. Trimming took 1 base from V and 10 from J, leaving 8 bases between them. The CDR3 DNA reads as TGTGCCAGCAGCCAAGGGGTTGGGGAGCAGTTCTTC. This encodes CASSQGVGEQFF.

There are a few counts of this clone. The CDR3 loop is CASSEGLERTEAFF. The CDR3 DNA sequence: TGTGCCAGCAGTGAAGGTCTAGAGAGAACTGAAGCTTTCTTT. This sequence joins TRBV6-1 and TRBJ1-1; D ambiguous. Between the trimmed V and J ends, which lost 1 base and 5 bases, there was a span of 11 bases. The CDR3 loop spans 14 amino acids. The germline V gene has CDR1 MNHNS and CDR2 SASEGT.

This clone has just a few counts. J is TRBJ2-7 and V is TRBV5-6; D remains unclear. V was pared by 1 base and J by 2 bases, with 4 bases between. The CDR3 extends over 12 amino acids. From germline, CDR1 is SGHDT and CDR2 YYEEEE. CDR3 sequence reads: CASSLFPYEQYF. The CDR3 DNA sequence: TGTGCCAGCAGCTTGTTCCCCTACGAGCAGTACTTC.

The CDR3 region has the DNA TGTGCCAGCAGGAGGGGGGGACTGAACACTGAAGCTTTCTTT. It codes for CASRRGGLNTEAFF. The chain employs TRBV7-6 and TRBJ1-1; tentatively, D is TRBD1 (6 bases). Trimming removed 6 bases from V and 0 bases from J, with 11 bases in between. CDR3 size: 14 residues. Germline loops: CDR1 SGHVS, CDR2 FNYEAQ. Full variable domain (missing parts from reference TRBV7-6 and TRBJ1-1): GAGVSQSPRYKVTKRGQDVALRCDPISGHVSLYWYRQALGQGPEFLTYFNYEAQQDKSGLPNDRFSAERPEGSISTLTIQRTEQRDSAMYRCASRRGGLNTEAFFGQGTRLTVV.

This clone was detected a few times. This chain links TRBV15 with TRBJ2-2; 7 nucleotides align to TRBD2. Trimming took 0 bases from V and 5 from J; bases not matched to a gene: 9. This CDR3 has 17 amino acids. Germline lookup yields CDR1 LNHNV and CDR2 YYDKDF (reference sequence). The CDR3 DNA sequence: TGTGCCACCAGCAGAGATCACTTGGCGGGAGATACCGGGGAGCTGTTTTTT. It yields the protein CATSRDHLAGDTGELFF.

The rearrangement links TRBV5-4 to TRBJ2-5, with 10 bases aligning to TRBD1. Unmatched junction bases numbered 7, after V lost 6 bases and J lost 5 bases. Per the germline V gene, CDR1 is SGHNT and CDR2 is YYREEE (reference sequence). CDR3 size: 14 residues. The CDR3 is CASKPGQGRETQYF. The CDR3 region has the DNA TGTGCCAGCAAACCGGGACAGGGGAGGGAGACCCAGTACTTC.

This clone turned up a few times. The V and J genes are TRBV6-1 and TRBJ2-7, with D unclear. There are 14 residues in the CDR3. CDR1 and CDR2 (germline): MNHNS, SASEGT. V lost 2 bases and J lost 6, with 14 bases in between. CDR3 in DNA: TGTGCCAGCAGTGAAACAAAAGGTCCCTCCGAGCAGTACTTC. This gives the protein CASSETKGPSEQYF.

The sample holds one count of this clone. The CDR3 spells CASRPRQGQNTEAFF. In DNA form, the CDR3 reads TGTGCCAGCAGACCACGACAGGGGCAGAACACTGAAGCTTTCTTT. The chain has TRBV6-6 and TRBJ1-1; 8 positions agree with TRBD1. Germline V gives CDR1 MNHNY, CDR2 SVGAGI (reference sequence). The CDR3 is 15 residues long. The junction had 7 bases not matched to a gene; V was cut back by 6 bases and J by 1 base.

The chain combines TRBV5-1 with TRBJ1-5; D call uncertain. Germline V gene data show CDR1 as SGHRS and CDR2 as YFSETQ. The germline V and J ends were trimmed by 0 bases and 1 base, with 11 bases remaining between them. The CDR3 is made up of 16 amino acids. CDR3 sequence (DNA): TGCGCCAGCAGCTTGGGACCACAAGGGAGCAATCAGCCCCAGCATTTT. It codes for CASSLGPQGSNQPQHF.

About this clone itself: The sample carries other DNA sequences with the same CDR3. The chain joins TRBV7-9 to TRBJ2-1; D unclear. The V and J ends lost 1 base and 4 bases respectively, with 8 bases between them. There are 14 residues in the CDR3. Germline V gives CDR1 SEHNR, CDR2 FQNEAQ (reference sequence). As DNA, the CDR3 is TGTGCCAGCAGCTTAGGGCTCTCTTACAATGAGCAGTTCTTC. Amino acid sequence: CASSLGLSYNEQFF. Full variable domain (outside the CDR3, taken from reference TRBV7-9 and TRBJ2-1): DTGVSQNPRHKITKRGQNVTFRCDPISEHNRLYWYRQTLGQGPEFLTYFQNEAQLEKSRLLSDRFSAERPKGSFSTLEIQRTEQGDSAMYLCASSLGLSYNEQFFGPGTRLTVL.

This clone was recorded a few times. This chain connects TRBV4-1 to TRBJ1-2; D is unclear. The CDR3 length is 13 residues. The germline gives CDR1 MGHRA, CDR2 YSYEKL. V was clipped by 0 bases and J by 8 bases, with 10 bases between them. The CDR3 spells CASSQDRGIGYTF. The CDR3 DNA reads as TGCGCCAGCAGCCAAGATAGAGGGATCGGCTACACCTTC.

Remarks on this clone: A junction end diverges from the germline sequence, so it may reflect a read error. The genes are TRBV9 and TRBJ2-7; either TRBD1 or TRBD2 may fit D (5 bases each). Germline CDR1 SGDLS, CDR2 YYNGEE. The CDR3 runs to 14 residues. The CDR3 bases are TGCGCCAGCAGCCGGCATGAGGGGACCTACGAGCAGTACTTC. Amino acids: CASSRHEGTYEQYF.

This rearrangement joins TRBV6-1 to TRBJ1-2, with D possibly matching TRBD1 (5 bases). The V end lost 10 bases, the J end lost 5 bases, and 20 bases lay between the germline ends. The length of the CDR3 is 14 residues. Per germline, CDR1 MNHNS and CDR2 SASEGT. The CDR3 DNA is TGTGCCACTTGGTTGGGGGTTTCCAAGTATGGCTACACCTTC. Translation gives CATWLGVSKYGYTF.

The chain couples TRBV7-3 to TRBJ2-2; D perhaps matches TRBD1 (6 bases). Trimming took 0 bases from V and 2 from J, leaving 7 bases between them. This CDR3 region has 15 residues. From germline, CDR1 is SGHTA and CDR2 FQGTGA. CDR3 sequence reads: CASSLTGGNTGELFF. As DNA, the CDR3 is TGTGCCAGCAGCTTAACAGGGGGAAACACCGGGGAGCTGTTTTTT.

This chain links TRBV10-3 with TRBJ2-7; 7 bases line up with TRBD2. The trim removed 0 bases at V and 5 bases at J, leaving 7 bases unmatched. The germline V gene encodes CDR1 ENHRY and CDR2 SYGVKD. The CDR3 consists of 15 residues. The CDR3 DNA reads as TGTGCCATCAGTGAGTCAGGGTTCGGGGGGAACGAGCAGTACTTC. It codes for CAISESGFGGNEQYF.

The rearrangement joins TRBV6-1 to TRBJ2-2; 7 positions match TRBD2. The V gene's germline CDR1 is MNHNS and CDR2 SASEGT. This CDR3 has 15 residues. V trimming: 6 bases; J trimming: 4 bases; junction bases outside the gene matches: 8. The chain's CDR3 is CASRGTSAGTGELFF. The CDR3 DNA reads as TGTGCCAGCAGGGGAACTAGCGCGGGCACCGGGGAGCTGTTTTTT.

The chain has TRBV2 and TRBJ1-1; TRBD1 matches 10 bases. The CDR3 totals 15 residues. Germline assignment: CDR1 SNHLY and CDR2 FYNNEI. Trimming removed 7 bases from V and 0 bases from J; junction bases left unmatched: 5. Written as DNA, the CDR3 is TGTGCCAGCAAGGGGACAGGGGCCCTGAACACTGAAGCTTTCTTT. Its translation is CASKGTGALNTEAFF.

The rearrangement uses TRBV29-1 and TRBJ1-2, with a possible D match to TRBD1 (6 bases). The germline V and J ends were trimmed by 6 bases and 4 bases, with 18 bases remaining between them. From germline, CDR1 is SQVTM and CDR2 ANQGSEA. The CDR3 covers 14 residues. For the CDR3, the DNA is TGCAGCGTCCGCGGAGTTGAGGGGGTCTATGGCTACACCTTC. Its protein product is CSVRGVEGVYGYTF.

The DNA for the CDR3 is TGTGCCACCAGCAGAGATAATCCAGATGACGAGACCCAGTACTTC. It specifies CATSRDNPDDETQYF. The chain carries TRBV15 and TRBJ2-5, with D unclear. Germline V lookup: CDR1 LNHNV, CDR2 YYDKDF (reference sequence). The CDR3 runs to 15 residues. The ends were cut back, 0 bases at V and 5 bases at J, with 13 bases in the middle.

The chain carries TRBV19 and TRBJ2-2; the D gene is possibly TRBD2 (6 bases). Germline loops: CDR1 LNHDA, CDR2 SQIVND (reference sequence). This CDR3 spans 15 amino acids. Trimming removed 6 bases at V and 2 bases at J, with 13 bases between. CDR3 sequence (DNA): TGTGCCAGTAGCCTCGGGGACTTTAACACCGGGGAGCTGTTTTTT. Protein product: CASSLGDFNTGELFF.

This clone was counted only a few times. The V call is TRBV7-8, the J call TRBJ2-7; maybe TRBD1 (6 bases). With 5 bases removed from V and 4 bases from J, the gap between germline ends came to 18 bases. The CDR3 consists of 15 residues. Germline V gene data show CDR1 as SGHVS and CDR2 as FQNEAQ. CDR3 amino acids: CASSPQGRVNYEQYF. The CDR3 DNA sequence: TGTGCCAGCAGCCCACAGGGAAGGGTGAATTACGAGCAGTACTTC.

The chain employs TRBV10-1 and TRBJ2-1; TRBD2 matches at 7 bases. V lost 0 bases and J lost 15; bases outside the gene matches: 11. This CDR3 region has 14 residues. The germline V gene encodes CDR1 WNHNN and CDR2 SYGVQD (reference sequence). The CDR3 sequence is CASSESGKRGPLFF. The CDR3 DNA reads as TGCGCCAGCAGTGAGTCGGGCAAGCGGGGCCCCCTGTTCTTC.

J is TRBJ2-1 and V is TRBV6-6, with 10 bases identical to TRBD1. Germline CDR1 and CDR2: MNHNY and SVGAGI (reference sequence). The CDR3 sequence is 15 residues long. Trimming removed 4 bases from V and 7 bases from J; junction bases left unmatched: 7. CDR3 loop: CASSSPGQGSNEQFF. The CDR3, as DNA: TGTGCCAGCAGTTCCCCGGGACAGGGGTCGAATGAGCAGTTCTTC.

This chain uses TRBV6-4 with TRBJ2-3; 10 bases line up with TRBD2. Trimming removed 4 bases from V and 4 bases from J; junction bases left unmatched: 5. The CDR3 sequence is 15 residues long. The germline V gene has CDR1 MRHNA and CDR2 SNTAGT. CDR3 sequence (DNA): TGTGCCAGCAGTGCTATAGCGGGGGGTTCAGATACGCAGTATTTT. This translates into CASSAIAGGSDTQYF.

This clone was counted between two and nine times. The rearrangement uses TRBV6-4 and TRBJ2-3; D is unclear. Germline-derived CDR1 and CDR2 are MRHNA and SNTAGT. V was clipped by 3 bases and J by 2 bases, with 9 bases between them. CDR3 length: 14 amino acids. The CDR3 region has the DNA TGTGCCAGCAGTGAGGGTGGGGACACAGATACGCAGTATTTT. Protein: CASSEGGDTDTQYF.

This clone was observed a few times. V gene TRBV5-6 combines with J gene TRBJ2-7; D gene ambiguous. V was shortened by 0 bases and J by 2 bases, with 9 bases between the two germline ends. This CDR3 contains 14 residues. Germline loops: CDR1 SGHDT, CDR2 YYEEEE. In nucleotides, the CDR3 is TGTGCCAGCAGCTTGGAAGGAGCCCCCTACGAGCAGTACTTC. Amino acids: CASSLEGAPYEQYF.

The V call is TRBV2, the J call TRBJ1-2; TRBD1 might be the D (5 bases). This CDR3 region has 15 residues. Germline V gene lookup returns CDR1 SNHLY and CDR2 FYNNEI. Trimming removed 5 bases from V and 4 bases from J, with 17 bases in between. CDR3 sequence reads: CASSLGVRRAYGYTF. The CDR3 DNA reads as TGTGCCAGCAGTCTAGGGGTCCGCAGGGCCTATGGCTACACCTTC.